Presented here are 18 T cell receptor beta chains from one specimen sequenced in a study of naive and memory T cell subsets. Both TRBC1 and TRBC2 were covered by a beta constant-region primer of two equimolar oligonucleotides. Nested alpha and beta constant-region primers with the SP2 primer drove four PCR rounds on ligated cDNA. Using its own MiXCR run on the UMI-ligation and nested PCR reads, TCRdb lists one record per CDR3 protein. Of some 80,000 distinct CDR3 sequences listed, 9% are singletons. The material sequenced was naive CD8+ T cells from blood. These receptors all come from a human donor in good health.

Of note for this clonotype: Given a much more abundant clone one base away, this may be a read error. The conserved closing phenylalanine or tryptophan is absent in this CDR3, likely reflecting a read error. The chain employs TRBV29-1 and TRBJ2-2, with D unclear. V lost 2 bases to trimming and J lost 1 base, with 2 bases between them. Germline values: CDR1 SQVTM, CDR2 ANQGSEA. The CDR3 sequence is 12 residues long. The CDR3 DNA sequence: TGCAGCGTTGAATGGAACACCGGGGAGCTGTTTTCT. It is translated as CSVEWNTGELFS.

The J gene is TRBJ1-1, the V gene TRBV20-1, with D possibly being TRBD1 (5 bases). The CDR3 is 16 residues long. The V and J ends lost 0 bases and 1 base respectively, with 15 bases between them. Germline V CDR1 and CDR2: DFQATT, SNEGSKA (reference sequence). CDR3 nucleotide sequence: TGCAGTGCTAGAGATTGGGGGTTGCCCCCGAACACTGAAGCTTTCTTT. Translating gives CSARDWGLPPNTEAFF.

This chain uses TRBV12-3 or TRBV12-4 with TRBJ2-7, with 9 bases aligning to TRBD2. This CDR3 spans 16 amino acids. V shed 5 bases, J shed 4 bases, and the junction held 12 bases outside the gene matches. In DNA form, the CDR3 reads TGTGCCAGCAGTGCCCTCTCCCTAGCGGGGCGGTACGAGCAGTACTTC. Amino acid sequence: CASSALSLAGRYEQYF.

This clonotype occurred many times. The rearrangement uses TRBV4-1 and TRBJ2-7; 8 bases line up with TRBD2. Trimming took 0 bases from V and 4 from J; bases not matched to a gene: 8. The CDR3 contains 16 residues. Germline V gene sequence: CDR1 MGHRA, CDR2 YSYEKL. The CDR3 nucleotides are TGCGCCAGCAGCCAAGAACAGGGACTAGTATCTTACGAGCAGTACTTC. It yields the protein CASSQEQGLVSYEQYF.

This clonotype was counted at least ten times. This chain joins TRBV20-1 and TRBJ2-1; TRBD2 matches 7 bases. There are 15 residues in the CDR3. J gave up 3 bases and V 3 bases, and 8 bases lay outside the gene matches. Germline V CDR1 and CDR2: DFQATT, SNEGSKA (reference sequence). The DNA for the CDR3 is TGCAGTGCTAGTTTTCGGGAGGACAACTACAATGAGCAGTTCTTC. Its translation: CSASFREDNYNEQFF.

The chain has TRBV20-1 and TRBJ1-3; D gene unclear. Germline V gene data show CDR1 as DFQATT and CDR2 as SNEGSKA (reference sequence). The CDR3 length is 16 residues. The V end was cut by 3 bases, the J end by 0 bases, with 15 bases between. The CDR3 DNA is TGCAGTGCTAGTTTTTATGGTGGCTTCTCTGGAAACACCATATATTTT. Translating gives CSASFYGGFSGNTIYF.

This clonotype was recorded at least ten times. V gene TRBV29-1 combines with J gene TRBJ1-4; D gene unclear. Per germline, CDR1 SQVTM and CDR2 ANQGSEA. Trimming removed 4 bases at V and 4 bases at J, with 10 bases between. The CDR3 runs 13 residues. The DNA of the CDR3 is TGCAGCGTTGTGTCGACGGTTAATGAAAAACTGTTTTTT. This codes for CSVVSTVNEKLFF. Supplemented by reference TRBV29-1 and TRBJ1-4, the full variable domain reads SAVISQKPSRDICQRGTSLTIQCQVDSQVTMMFWYRQQPGQSLTLIATANQGSEATYESGFVIDKFPISRPNLTFSTLTVSNMSPEDSSIYLCSVVSTVNEKLFFGSGTQLSVL.

Turning to this clonotype: The DNA is left out, because the CDR3 cannot be placed on it with certainty; the CDR3 is given as TCRdb lists it. The rearrangement uses TRBV28 and TRBJ1-4. Germline lookup yields CDR1 MDHEN and CDR2 SYDVKM. The CDR3 numbers 14 amino acids, ends counted. CDR3 sequence: CASSILATNEKLFF.

This clonotype turned up a few times. The V gene is TRBV15, the J gene TRBJ2-7; D unresolved. The CDR3 contains 12 residues. V shed 0 bases and J shed 6 bases, with 6 bases lying between them. The germline V gene has CDR1 LNHNV and CDR2 YYDKDF (reference sequence). CDR3 DNA sequence: TGTGCCACCAGCAGAGAGACGGGCGAGCAGTACTTC. Protein: CATSRETGEQYF.

The V call is TRBV7-8, the J call TRBJ2-1, with 13 positions matching TRBD2. Trimming took 5 bases from V and 5 from J; bases not matched to a gene: 6. The CDR3 covers 16 residues. The germline V gene encodes CDR1 SGHVS and CDR2 FQNEAQ. This chain's CDR3 is CASSPRTSGSHNEQFF. In DNA form, the CDR3 reads TGTGCCAGCAGCCCGCGGACTAGCGGGAGTCACAATGAGCAGTTCTTC. The whole variable domain, filled in from reference TRBV7-8 and TRBJ2-1, reads GAGVSQSPRYKVAKRGQDVALRCDPISGHVSLFWYQQALGQGPEFLTYFQNEAQLDKSGLPSDRFFAERPEGSVSTLKIQRTQQEDSAVYLCASSPRTSGSHNEQFFGPGTRLTVL.

This clonotype was observed at least ten times. The chain joins TRBV7-2 to TRBJ2-7; D possibly matches TRBD1 or TRBD2 (6 bases each). The V end lost 2 bases, the J end lost 0 bases, and 14 bases lay between the germline ends. CDR3 size: 16 residues. CDR1 SGHTA and CDR2 FQGNSA come from the germline V gene. The CDR3 coding sequence is TGTGCCAGCAGCTTATCGGGGGCCCCGGACTCCTACGAGCAGTACTTC. This sequence encodes CASSLSGAPDSYEQYF.

The chain employs TRBV27 and TRBJ2-1; D not resolved. This CDR3 region has 14 residues. Trimming removed 6 bases from V and 5 bases from J, with 14 bases in between. Looked up from germline, CDR1 is MNHEY and CDR2 is SMNVEV (reference sequence). The CDR3 sequence: CASSPTPRNNEQFF. The CDR3, as DNA: TGTGCCAGCAGCCCGACCCCTAGGAACAATGAGCAGTTCTTC.

The rearrangement links TRBV29-1 to TRBJ1-1; D is uncertain. V gave up 3 bases and J gave up 1 base, with 6 bases separating them. Germline V gene sequence: CDR1 SQVTM, CDR2 ANQGSEA. The CDR3 loop spans 12 amino acids. The CDR3 coding sequence is TGCAGCGTTGAGTACGGGAACACTGAAGCTTTCTTT. This codes for CSVEYGNTEAFF.

This clonotype came up many times. The chain combines TRBV19 with TRBJ2-3; the match to TRBD2 covers 11 bases. The trim removed 7 bases at V and 3 bases at J, leaving 6 bases unmatched. The CDR3 consists of 15 residues. The germline CDR1 and CDR2 sequences are LNHDA and SQIVND (reference sequence). The CDR3 nucleotides read TGTGCCAGTACGACCACTAGCGGGAGTACAGATACGCAGTATTTT. Its translation: CASTTTSGSTDTQYF.

In its sample, this clonotype was seen a few times. The rearrangement links TRBV20-1 to TRBJ2-7; 11 bases line up with TRBD2. The trim removed 0 bases at V and 3 bases at J, leaving 10 bases unmatched. The CDR3 contains 17 residues. Germline CDR1 reads DFQATT; CDR2 reads SNEGSKA (reference sequence). The CDR3 protein is CSARDTSGSGLGYEQYF. CDR3 nucleotides: TGCAGTGCTAGAGATACTAGCGGGAGCGGGTTAGGCTACGAGCAGTACTTC.

The table lists this clonotype with a few counts. In DNA, the CDR3 is TGTGCCAGCAGCTTAGGACCACTAGCGGGAGGCTACGAGCAGTACTTC. Translating gives CASSLGPLAGGYEQYF. The gene calls are TRBV7-7 and TRBJ2-7, with TRBD2 matching over 12 bases. The CDR3 sequence is 16 residues long. Germline CDR1 reads SSHAT; CDR2 reads FNYEAQ (reference sequence). After removal of 1 base from V and 3 bases from J, the junction contained 4 bases not matched to a gene.

This clonotype was detected ten times or more. CDR3 nucleotides: TGCGCCAGCAGCCAGGACAGGGATGGTAATTCACCCCTCCACTTT. Its translation: CASSQDRDGNSPLHF. This chain links TRBV4-3 with TRBJ1-6; TRBD1 agrees at 8 bases. In germline, CDR1 is LGHNA, CDR2 YSLEER. The junction had 4 bases not matched to a gene; V was cut back by 3 bases and J by 6 bases. There are 15 residues in the CDR3.

This clonotype was seen at least ten times. J is TRBJ2-3 and V is TRBV29-1, with D unclear. The CDR3 covers 15 residues. CDR1 SQVTM and CDR2 ANQGSEA come from the germline V gene. V was trimmed by 6 bases and J by 0 bases, leaving 16 bases between them. This CDR3 is CSVDLGTSSTDTQYF. CDR3 bases: TGCAGCGTCGATCTAGGAACTTCTAGCACAGATACGCAGTATTTT.